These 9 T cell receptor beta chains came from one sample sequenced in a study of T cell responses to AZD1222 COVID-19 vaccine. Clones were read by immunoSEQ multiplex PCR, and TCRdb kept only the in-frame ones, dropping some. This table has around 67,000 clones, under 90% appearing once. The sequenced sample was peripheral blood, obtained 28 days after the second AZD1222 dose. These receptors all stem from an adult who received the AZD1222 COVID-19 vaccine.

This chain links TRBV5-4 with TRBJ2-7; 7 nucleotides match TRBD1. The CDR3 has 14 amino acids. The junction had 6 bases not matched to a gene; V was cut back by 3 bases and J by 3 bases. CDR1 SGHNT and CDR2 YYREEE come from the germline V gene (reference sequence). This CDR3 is CASSSRTGDYEQYF. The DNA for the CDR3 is TGTGCCAGCAGCTCGCGGACAGGAGACTACGAGCAGTACTTC.

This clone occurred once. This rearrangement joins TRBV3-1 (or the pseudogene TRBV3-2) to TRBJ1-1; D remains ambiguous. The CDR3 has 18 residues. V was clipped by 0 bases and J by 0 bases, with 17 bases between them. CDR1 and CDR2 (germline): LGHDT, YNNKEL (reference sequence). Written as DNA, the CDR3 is TGTGCCAGCAGCCAAGATCCGTCGTTGTGGAGTCTGAACACTGAAGCTTTCTTT. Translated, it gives CASSQDPSLWSLNTEAFF.

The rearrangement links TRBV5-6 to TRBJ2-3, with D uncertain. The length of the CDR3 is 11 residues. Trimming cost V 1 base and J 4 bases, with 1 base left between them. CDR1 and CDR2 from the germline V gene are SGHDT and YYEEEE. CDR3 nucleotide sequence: TGTGCCAGCAGCTTGTCAGATACGCAGTATTTT. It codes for CASSLSDTQYF.

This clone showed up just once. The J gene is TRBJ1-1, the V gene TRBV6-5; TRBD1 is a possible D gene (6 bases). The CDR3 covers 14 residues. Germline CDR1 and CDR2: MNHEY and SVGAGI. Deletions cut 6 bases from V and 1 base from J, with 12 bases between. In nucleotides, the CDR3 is TGTGCCAGCAGCACCGGACAGCGGAACACTGAAGCTTTCTTT. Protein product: CASSTGQRNTEAFF.

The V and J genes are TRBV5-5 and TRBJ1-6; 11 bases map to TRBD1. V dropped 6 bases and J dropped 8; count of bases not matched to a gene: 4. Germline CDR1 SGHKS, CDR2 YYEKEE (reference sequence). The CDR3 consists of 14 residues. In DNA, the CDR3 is TGTGCCAGCACCGGGGACAGGGGGGATTCACCCCTCCACTTT. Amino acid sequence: CASTGDRGDSPLHF. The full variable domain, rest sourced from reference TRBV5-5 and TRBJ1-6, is DAGVTQSPTHLIKTRGQQVTLRCSPISGHKSVSWYQQVLGQGPQFIFQYYEKEERGRGNFPDRFSARQFPNYSSELNVNALLLGDSALYLCASTGDRGDSPLHFGNGTRLTVT.

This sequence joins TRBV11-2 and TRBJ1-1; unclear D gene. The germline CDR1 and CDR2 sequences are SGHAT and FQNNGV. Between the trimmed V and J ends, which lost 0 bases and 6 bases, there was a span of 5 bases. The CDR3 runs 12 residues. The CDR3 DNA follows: TGTGCCAGCAGCTTAGATTCTGCTGAAGCTTTCTTT. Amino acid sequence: CASSLDSAEAFF.

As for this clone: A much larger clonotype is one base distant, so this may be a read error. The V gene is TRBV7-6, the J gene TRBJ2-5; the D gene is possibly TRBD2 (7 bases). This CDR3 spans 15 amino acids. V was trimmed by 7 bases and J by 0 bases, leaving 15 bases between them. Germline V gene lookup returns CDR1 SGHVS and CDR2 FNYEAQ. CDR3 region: CASKGGGGDQETQYF. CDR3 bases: TGTGCCAGCAAGGGGGGAGGGGGGGACCAAGAGACCCAGTACTTC.

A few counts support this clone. For the CDR3, the DNA is TGCGCCAGCAGTGAGTCGACAGTTAATCAGCCCCAGCATTTT. Its translation: CASSESTVNQPQHF. The V call is TRBV10-2, the J call TRBJ1-5; D is possibly TRBD1 (5 bases). V gave up 0 bases and J gave up 4 bases, with 7 bases separating them. The CDR3 is made up of 14 amino acids. Germline CDR1 and CDR2: WSHSY and SAAADI.

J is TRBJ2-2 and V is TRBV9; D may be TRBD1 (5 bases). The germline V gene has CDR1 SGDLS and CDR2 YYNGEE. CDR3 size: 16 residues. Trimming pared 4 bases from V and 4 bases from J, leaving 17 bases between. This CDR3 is CASSPVWGSTTGELFF. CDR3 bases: TGTGCCAGCAGCCCAGTTTGGGGCAGCACCACCGGGGAGCTGTTTTTT.